One and the same sample provided the 17 T cell receptor beta chains below, sequenced in a study of T cells in localized non-small cell lung cancer. Only in-frame clones appear in the TCRdb table, and some are missing; sequencing was by immunoSEQ multiplex PCR. Of around 140,000 clones detected, around 90% appear once; the ten largest clones hold 1.7%. The starting material was peripheral blood, obtained before any cancer treatment. The receptors here all came from a female donor older than 55 with stage I lung adenocarcinoma.

The chain's CDR3 is CASSRDGLTEAFF. In DNA form, the CDR3 reads TGTGCCAGCAGCCGGGACGGGCTAACTGAAGCTTTCTTT. The chain uses TRBV7-2 and TRBJ1-1, with a possible D match to TRBD1 (5 bases). Germline CDR1 is SGHTA and CDR2 is FQGNSA. This CDR3 region has 13 residues. Trimming took off 5 bases at V and 5 bases at J, with 12 bases between the two ends.

The V and J genes are TRBV5-6 and TRBJ2-7; possibly TRBD2 for D (6 bases). Germline CDR1 and CDR2: SGHDT and YYEEEE. The CDR3 sequence is 16 residues long. The V and J ends lost 0 bases and 5 bases respectively, with 18 bases between them. CDR3 residues: CASSLGATRRANEQYF. CDR3 nucleotides: TGTGCCAGCAGCTTGGGGGCTACTAGGAGGGCAAACGAGCAGTACTTC.

This chain uses TRBV19 with TRBJ1-5, with a possible D match to TRBD1 (5 bases). This CDR3 is 17 amino acids long. The V gene lost 3 bases and the J gene lost 1 base, with 16 bases spanning the gap. Per germline, CDR1 LNHDA and CDR2 SQIVND (reference sequence). CDR3 sequence reads: CASSIELGQMSNQPQHF. CDR3 DNA: TGTGCCAGTAGTATCGAATTGGGGCAGATGAGCAATCAGCCCCAGCATTTT.

The chain combines TRBV5-1 with TRBJ2-7; no reliable D call. This CDR3 is built from 13 residues. The germline CDR1 and CDR2 sequences are SGHRS and YFSETQ. The V and J ends lost 4 bases and 1 base respectively, with 9 bases between them. CDR3 bases: TGCGCCAGCAGCGTGTCATCGTCCTACGAGCAGTACTTC. Translating gives CASSVSSSYEQYF. The full variable domain, in which reference TRBV5-1 and TRBJ2-7 provide the parts outside the CDR3, is KAGVTQTPRYLIKTRGQQVTLSCSPISGHRSVSWYQQTPGQGLQFLFEYFSETQRNKGNFPGRFSGRQFSNSRSEMNVSTLELGDSALYLCASSVSSSYEQYFGPGTRLTVT.

The V gene is TRBV9, the J gene TRBJ1-4; D may be TRBD1 (5 bases). CDR1 and CDR2 (germline): SGDLS, YYNGEE. This CDR3 has 15 residues. V was trimmed by 4 bases and J by 0 bases, leaving 10 bases between them. CDR3 loop: CASSPDTTTNEKLFF. The CDR3 bases are TGTGCCAGCAGCCCGGACACCACAACTAATGAAAAACTGTTTTTT.

The CDR3 protein is CASSLESKGGNEQFF. CDR3 coding DNA: TGTGCCAGCAGCTTAGAGAGTAAGGGGGGCAATGAGCAGTTCTTC. V gene TRBV7-3 combines with J gene TRBJ2-1, with D perhaps being TRBD1 or TRBD2 (6 bases each). The CDR3 is made up of 15 amino acids. CDR1 and CDR2 (germline): SGHTA, FQGTGA. V was cut by 2 bases and J by 6 bases, with 14 bases left in between. The variable domain in full, completed from reference TRBV7-3 and TRBJ2-1, reads GAGVSQTPSNKVTEKGKYVELRCDPISGHTALYWYRQSLGQGPEFLIYFQGTGAADDSGLPNDRFFAVRPEGSVSTLKIQRTERGDSAVYLCASSLESKGGNEQFFGPGTRLTVL.

The chain carries TRBV10-2 and TRBJ2-2; perhaps TRBD2 as D (6 bases). V was clipped by 0 bases and J by 1 base, with 9 bases between them. The CDR3 has 16 amino acids. Germline CDR1 and CDR2: WSHSY and SAAADI. CDR3 loop: CASSESWRGNTGELFF. The CDR3 nucleotides are TGCGCCAGCAGTGAGTCTTGGCGGGGGAACACCGGGGAGCTGTTTTTT.

V and J are TRBV19 and TRBJ2-3, with TRBD2 matching 11 bases. CDR3 length: 19 residues. V lost 8 bases to trimming and J lost 2 bases; unmatched junction nucleotides: 18. Per the germline V gene, CDR1 is LNHDA and CDR2 is SQIVND (reference sequence). The CDR3 coding sequence is TGTGCCAGTCGCAATAGGCTAGCGGGAGGAACCCCTAACACAGATACGCAGTATTTT. As protein: CASRNRLAGGTPNTDTQYF.

The V and J genes are TRBV15 and TRBJ1-2, with TRBD1 matching 10 bases. Per germline, CDR1 LNHNV and CDR2 YYDKDF (reference sequence). J lost 4 bases, V lost 5 bases, and 7 bases had no gene match. The CDR3 runs to 15 residues. The CDR3 here is CATSGGQGFGYGYTF. CDR3 coding DNA: TGTGCCACCAGCGGGGGACAGGGGTTCGGCTATGGCTACACCTTC.

CDR3 sequence (DNA): TGTGCCAGCAGAGGTGGGGTTGGCTACACCTTC. Its translation: CASRGGVGYTF. The chain carries TRBV28 and TRBJ1-2, with no clear D. Germline values: CDR1 MDHEN, CDR2 SYDVKM. Deletions cut 6 bases from V and 7 bases from J, with 9 bases between. The CDR3 loop spans 11 amino acids.

This clone occurred once. The V gene is TRBV27, the J gene TRBJ1-2; perhaps TRBD1 as D (6 bases). Per the germline V gene, CDR1 is MNHEY and CDR2 is SMNVEV (reference sequence). V lost 7 bases and J 4 bases, leaving 13 bases between the germline ends. The CDR3 runs to 13 residues. CDR3 DNA: TGTGCCAGCAAACAGGGTGGCGTCTATGGCTACACCTTC. Its translation is CASKQGGVYGYTF.

This chain links TRBV7-9 with TRBJ2-2, with TRBD1 matching 9 bases. CDR3 length: 15 residues. J lost 6 bases, V lost 4 bases, and 6 bases had no gene match. Germline values: CDR1 SEHNR, CDR2 FQNEAQ (reference sequence). CDR3 sequence: CASSWDRETAGELFF. As DNA, the CDR3 is TGTGCCAGCAGCTGGGACAGGGAAACAGCCGGGGAGCTGTTTTTT.

This chain connects TRBV6-1 to TRBJ2-1; TRBD2 matches 8 bases. CDR3 size: 14 residues. The germline gives CDR1 MNHNS, CDR2 SASEGT. J gave up 10 bases and V 7 bases, and 12 bases lay outside the gene matches. CDR3 nucleotides: TGTGCCAGCATAACTAGCGGAACCCACGGGGAGCAGTTCTTC. Encoded protein: CASITSGTHGEQFF.

The V and J genes are TRBV6-4 and TRBJ2-1; TRBD2 aligns across 9 bases. The germline gives CDR1 MRHNA, CDR2 SNTAGT. The CDR3 length is 15 residues. V gave up 4 bases and J gave up 7 bases; unmatched junction bases: 8. The CDR3 DNA follows: TGTGCCAGCAGTGGGGGGCTAGCGGGAAAGAATGAGCAGTTCTTC. Its protein is CASSGGLAGKNEQFF.

The V and J genes are TRBV4-1 and TRBJ2-7; D unresolved. Trimming shortened V by 3 bases and J by 5 bases, and 5 bases separated the two germline ends. Germline V lookup: CDR1 MGHRA, CDR2 YSYEKL. The CDR3 runs 11 residues. The DNA of the CDR3 is TGCGCCAGCAGCCAGCAGAACGAGCAGTACTTC. Protein sequence: CASSQQNEQYF.

This clone was detected a few times. CDR3 coding DNA: TGTGCCAGCAGCGTAGAGACCGGACAAACACGGGGGGAGACCCAGTACTTC. It codes for CASSVETGQTRGETQYF. The rearrangement uses TRBV9 and TRBJ2-5; possible D gene TRBD2, 6 bases. Trimming took 0 bases from V and 5 from J, leaving 20 bases between them. CDR3 length: 17 amino acids. Germline CDR1 is SGDLS and CDR2 is YYNGEE.

This CDR3 is CATSRGADNSETQYF. CDR3 bases: TGTGCCACCAGCAGAGGGGCTGATAACTCAGAGACCCAGTACTTC. The rearrangement links TRBV15 to TRBJ2-5; D gene uncertain. CDR3 length: 15 residues. Germline CDR1 reads LNHNV; CDR2 reads YYDKDF (reference sequence). Trimming stripped 1 base from V and 4 bases from J, with 13 bases between. Full variable domain (remainder filled in from reference TRBV15 and TRBJ2-5): DAMVIQNPRYQVTQFGKPVTLSCSQTLNHNVMYWYQQKSSQAPKLLFHYYDKDFNNEADTPDNFQSRRPNTSFCFLDIRSPGLGDTAMYLCATSRGADNSETQYFGPGTRLLVL.